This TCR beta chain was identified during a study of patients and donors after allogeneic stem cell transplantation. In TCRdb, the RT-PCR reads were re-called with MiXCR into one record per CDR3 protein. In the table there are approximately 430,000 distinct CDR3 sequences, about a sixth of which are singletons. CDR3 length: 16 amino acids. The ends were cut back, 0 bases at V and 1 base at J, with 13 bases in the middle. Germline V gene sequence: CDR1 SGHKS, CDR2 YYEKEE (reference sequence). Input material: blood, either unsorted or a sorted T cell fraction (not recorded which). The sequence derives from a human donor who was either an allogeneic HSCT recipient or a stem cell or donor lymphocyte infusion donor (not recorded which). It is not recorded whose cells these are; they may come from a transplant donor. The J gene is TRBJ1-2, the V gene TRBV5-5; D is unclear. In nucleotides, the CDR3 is TGTGCCAGCAGCTTGGGAGAAAGTAACTTTAACTATGGCTACACCTTC. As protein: CASSLGESNFNYGYTF.